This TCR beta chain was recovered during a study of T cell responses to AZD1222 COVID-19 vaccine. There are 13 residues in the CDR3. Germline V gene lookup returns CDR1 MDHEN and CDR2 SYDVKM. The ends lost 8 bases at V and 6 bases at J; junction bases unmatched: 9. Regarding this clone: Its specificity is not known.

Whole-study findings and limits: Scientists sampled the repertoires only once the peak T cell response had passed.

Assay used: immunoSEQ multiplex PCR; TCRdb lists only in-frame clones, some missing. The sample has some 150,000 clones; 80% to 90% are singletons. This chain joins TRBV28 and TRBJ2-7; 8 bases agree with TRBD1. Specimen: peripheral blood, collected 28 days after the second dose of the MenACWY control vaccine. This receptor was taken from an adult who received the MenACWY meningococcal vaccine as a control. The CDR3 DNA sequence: TGTGCCAGCCTGACAGGGGCCCTACTCGAGCAGTACTTC. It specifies CASLTGALLEQYF.